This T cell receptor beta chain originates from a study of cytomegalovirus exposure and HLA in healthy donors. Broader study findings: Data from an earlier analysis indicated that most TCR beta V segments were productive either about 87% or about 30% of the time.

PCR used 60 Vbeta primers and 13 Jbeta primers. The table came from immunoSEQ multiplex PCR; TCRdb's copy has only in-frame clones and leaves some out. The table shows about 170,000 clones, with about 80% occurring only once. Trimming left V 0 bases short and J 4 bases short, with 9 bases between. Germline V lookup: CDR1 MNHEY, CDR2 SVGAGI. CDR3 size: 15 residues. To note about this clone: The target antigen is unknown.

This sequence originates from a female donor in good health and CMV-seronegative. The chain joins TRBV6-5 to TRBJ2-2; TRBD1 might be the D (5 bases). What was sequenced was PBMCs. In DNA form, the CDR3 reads TGTGCCAGCAGTTACTCCCAGGGTGTCACCGGGGAGCTGTTTTTT. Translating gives CASSYSQGVTGELFF.